Sequencing of this TCR beta chain was carried out in a study of beta chain features in type 1 diabetes. Study-wide context: Fewer than 140,000,000 sorted cells were examined across all samples. Study-level points and caveats: Cells that show high TCR expression could be over-represented by cDNA sequencing. Among patients, naive, central memory and Treg TCRB repertoires appeared more similar than among healthy donors.

This clone came up a few times. Its antigen is unknown. V lost 2 bases to trimming and J lost 4 bases, with 17 bases between them. This CDR3 has 15 residues. Germline V gene lookup returns CDR1 GTSNPN and CDR2 SVGIG (reference sequence). The study reverse transcribed the entire isolated RNA, so it sequenced expressed TCRB transcripts. Clones were sequenced by immunoSEQ multiplex PCR, and TCRdb holds only the in-frame ones, with some missing. The sample carries 400,000 to 600,000 clones, 30% recorded once. The source is a man aged 18 to 29 in good health. The J gene is TRBJ1-1, the V gene TRBV30, with D maybe TRBD1 (5 bases). Sequenced sample: naive CD4+ T cells from blood. The CDR3 DNA sequence: TGTGCCTGGAGTCCGCGCGGGGCAGTCGTCACTGAAGCTTTCTTT. As protein: CAWSPRGAVVTEAFF.